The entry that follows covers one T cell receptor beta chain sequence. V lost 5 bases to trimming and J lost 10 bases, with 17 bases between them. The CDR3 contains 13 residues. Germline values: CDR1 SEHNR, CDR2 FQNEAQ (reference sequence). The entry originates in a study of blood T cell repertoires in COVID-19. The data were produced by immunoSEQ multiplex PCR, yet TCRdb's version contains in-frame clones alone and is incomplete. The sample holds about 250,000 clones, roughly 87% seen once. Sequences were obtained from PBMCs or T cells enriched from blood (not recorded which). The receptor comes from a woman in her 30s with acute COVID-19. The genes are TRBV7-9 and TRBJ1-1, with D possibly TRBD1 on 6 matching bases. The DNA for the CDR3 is TGTGCCAGCAGCAATATCAGGGGCCCTCGAGCTTTCTTT. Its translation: CASSNIRGPRAFF.